This T cell receptor (beta chain) was recovered during a study of blood T cell repertoires in COVID-19. Study at large: Specimens from acute and convalescent COVID-19 originated in the United States, Italy and Spain. In each case, the material was cDNA or gDNA derived from T cells, B-cell-depleted T cells, or PBMCs.

The table lists this clone with a count of one. Original handling: Amplifying reference gene primers gave estimates of nucleated cell counts. Data came from immunoSEQ multiplex PCR; TCRdb stores just in-frame clones and leaves some out. For V, J and clone size, that table is used; D and trimming come from the DNA. The table includes more than 70,000 clones, roughly nine tenths detected once. The junction had 3 bases not matched to a gene; V was cut back by 6 bases and J by 2 bases. Germline CDR1 reads MDHEN; CDR2 reads SYDVKM. This CDR3 contains 15 residues. What was sequenced was peripheral blood. The clonotype comes from a human donor in a cohort sampled during active COVID-19. The chain couples TRBV28 to TRBJ2-2; TRBD2 aligns across 10 bases. As DNA, the CDR3 is TGTGCCAGCAGCGGACTAGCGGATAACACCGGGGAGCTGTTTTTT. The encoded protein is CASSGLADNTGELFF.